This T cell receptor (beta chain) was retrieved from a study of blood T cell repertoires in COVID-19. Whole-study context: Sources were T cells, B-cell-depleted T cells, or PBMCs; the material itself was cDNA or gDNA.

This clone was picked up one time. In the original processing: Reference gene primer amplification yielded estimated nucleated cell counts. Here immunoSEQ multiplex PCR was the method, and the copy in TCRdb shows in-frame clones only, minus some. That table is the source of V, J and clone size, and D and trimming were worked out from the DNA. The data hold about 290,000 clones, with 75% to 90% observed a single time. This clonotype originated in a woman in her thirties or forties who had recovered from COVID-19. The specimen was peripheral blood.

CDR3 nucleotide sequence: TGTGCCACCAGTCGGTCGGGGGCCAACGTCCTGACTTTC. This sequence encodes CATSRSGANVLTF. This chain joins TRBV24-1 and TRBJ2-6; D not certain. V gave up 6 bases and J gave up 4 bases, with 6 bases separating them. The CDR3 is 13 amino acids. CDR1 is KGHDR and CDR2 is SFDVKD in the germline V gene.